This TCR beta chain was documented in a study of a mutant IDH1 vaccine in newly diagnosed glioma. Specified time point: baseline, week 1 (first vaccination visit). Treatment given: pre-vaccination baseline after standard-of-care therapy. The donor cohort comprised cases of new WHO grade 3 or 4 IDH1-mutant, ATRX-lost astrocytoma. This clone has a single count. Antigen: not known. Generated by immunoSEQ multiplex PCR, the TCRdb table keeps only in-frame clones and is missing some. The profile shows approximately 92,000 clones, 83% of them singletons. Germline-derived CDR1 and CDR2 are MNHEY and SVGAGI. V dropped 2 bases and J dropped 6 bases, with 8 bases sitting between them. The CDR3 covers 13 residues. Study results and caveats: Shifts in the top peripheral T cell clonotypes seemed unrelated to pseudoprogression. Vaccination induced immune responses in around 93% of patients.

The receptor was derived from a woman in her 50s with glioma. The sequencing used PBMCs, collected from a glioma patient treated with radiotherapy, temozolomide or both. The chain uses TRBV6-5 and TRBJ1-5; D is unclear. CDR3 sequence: CASSYRASQPQHF. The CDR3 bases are TGTGCCAGCAGTTACAGGGCTTCTCAGCCCCAGCATTTT.